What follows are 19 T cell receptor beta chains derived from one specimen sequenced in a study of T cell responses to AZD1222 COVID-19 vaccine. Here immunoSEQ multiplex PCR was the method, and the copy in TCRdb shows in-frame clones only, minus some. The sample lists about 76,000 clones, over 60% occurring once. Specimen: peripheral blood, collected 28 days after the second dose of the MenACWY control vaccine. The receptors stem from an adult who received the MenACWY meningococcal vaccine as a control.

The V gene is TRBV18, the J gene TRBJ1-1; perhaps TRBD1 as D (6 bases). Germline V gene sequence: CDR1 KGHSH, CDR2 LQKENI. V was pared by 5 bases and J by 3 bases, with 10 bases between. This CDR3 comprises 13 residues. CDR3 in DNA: TGTGCCAGCTCAACCAAGGGGGACACTGAAGCTTTCTTT. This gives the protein CASSTKGDTEAFF.

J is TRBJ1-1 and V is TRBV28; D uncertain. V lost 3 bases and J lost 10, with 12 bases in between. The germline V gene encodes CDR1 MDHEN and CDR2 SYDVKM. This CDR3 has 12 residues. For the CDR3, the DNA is TGTGCCAGCAGTTTTGGTGGGTACACAGCTTTCTTT. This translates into CASSFGGYTAFF.

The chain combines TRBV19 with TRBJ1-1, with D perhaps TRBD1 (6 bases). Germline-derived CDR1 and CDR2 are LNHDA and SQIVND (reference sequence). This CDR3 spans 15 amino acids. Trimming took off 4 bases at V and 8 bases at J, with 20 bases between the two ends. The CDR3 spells CASSKQPQGRLEAFF. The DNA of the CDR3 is TGTGCCAGTAGTAAACAACCTCAGGGGAGACTCGAAGCTTTCTTT.

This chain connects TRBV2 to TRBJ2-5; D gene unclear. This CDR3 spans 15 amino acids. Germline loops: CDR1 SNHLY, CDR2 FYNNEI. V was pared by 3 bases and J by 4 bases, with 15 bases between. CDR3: CASSDLGKAGETQYF. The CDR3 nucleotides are TGTGCCAGCAGTGATCTGGGGAAGGCTGGAGAGACCCAGTACTTC.

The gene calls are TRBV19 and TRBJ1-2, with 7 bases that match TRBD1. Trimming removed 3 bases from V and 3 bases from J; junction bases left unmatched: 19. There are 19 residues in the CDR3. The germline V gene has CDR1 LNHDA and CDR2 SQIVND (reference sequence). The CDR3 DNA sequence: TGTGCCAGTAGTATCGAGGGGACAGCACTCCTTCGGGCTCACTATGGCTACACCTTC. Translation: CASSIEGTALLRAHYGYTF.

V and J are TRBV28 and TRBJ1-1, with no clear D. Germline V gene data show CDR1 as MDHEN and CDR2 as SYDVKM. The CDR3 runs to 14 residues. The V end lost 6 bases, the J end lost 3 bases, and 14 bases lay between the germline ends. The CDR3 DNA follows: TGTGCCAGCAGCCCCCGCCCCCTGGACACTGAAGCTTTCTTT. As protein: CASSPRPLDTEAFF.

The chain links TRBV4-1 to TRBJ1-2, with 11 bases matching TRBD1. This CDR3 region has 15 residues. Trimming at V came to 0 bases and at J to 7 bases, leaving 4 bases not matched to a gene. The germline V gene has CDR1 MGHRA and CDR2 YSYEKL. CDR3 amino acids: CASSQDPGTGGGYTF. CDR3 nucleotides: TGCGCCAGCAGCCAAGATCCCGGGACAGGGGGTGGCTACACCTTC.

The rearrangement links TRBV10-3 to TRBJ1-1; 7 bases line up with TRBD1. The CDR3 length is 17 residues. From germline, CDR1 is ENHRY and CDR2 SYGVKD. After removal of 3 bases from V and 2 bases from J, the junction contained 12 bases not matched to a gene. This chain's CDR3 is CAISEGGLIQENTEAFF. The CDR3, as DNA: TGTGCCATCAGTGAAGGGGGCCTCATTCAAGAAAACACTGAAGCTTTCTTT.

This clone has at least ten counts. CDR3 coding DNA: TGCGCCAGCAGCTCCAGGGGAGGGAACACTGAAGCTTTCTTT. This encodes CASSSRGGNTEAFF. J is TRBJ1-1 and V is TRBV5-1; D is possibly TRBD1 (6 bases). V lost 3 bases to trimming and J lost 1 base, with 10 bases between them. The germline V gene has CDR1 SGHRS and CDR2 YFSETQ. The CDR3 is made up of 14 amino acids. Variable domain in full (rest from reference TRBV5-1 and TRBJ1-1): KAGVTQTPRYLIKTRGQQVTLSCSPISGHRSVSWYQQTPGQGLQFLFEYFSETQRNKGNFPGRFSGRQFSNSRSEMNVSTLELGDSALYLCASSSRGGNTEAFFGQGTRLTVV.

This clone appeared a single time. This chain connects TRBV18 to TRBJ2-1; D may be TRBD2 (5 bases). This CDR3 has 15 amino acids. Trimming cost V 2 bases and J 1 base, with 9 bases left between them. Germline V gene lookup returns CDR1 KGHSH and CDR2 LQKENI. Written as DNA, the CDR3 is TGTGCCAGCTCACCAGCCGGGGATTCCTACAATGAGCAGTTCTTC. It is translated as CASSPAGDSYNEQFF.

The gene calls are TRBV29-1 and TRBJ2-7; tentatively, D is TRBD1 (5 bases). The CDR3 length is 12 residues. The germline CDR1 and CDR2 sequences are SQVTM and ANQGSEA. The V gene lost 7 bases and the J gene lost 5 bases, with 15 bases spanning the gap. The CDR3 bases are TGCAGCGCATACAGGCCCCCCAACGAGCAGTACTTC. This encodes CSAYRPPNEQYF.

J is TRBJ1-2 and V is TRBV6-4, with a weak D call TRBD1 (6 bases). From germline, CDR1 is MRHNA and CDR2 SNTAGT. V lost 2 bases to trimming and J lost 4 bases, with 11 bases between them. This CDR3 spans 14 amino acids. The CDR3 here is CASSDQQGIYGYTF. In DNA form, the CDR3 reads TGTGCCAGCAGTGACCAACAGGGAATCTATGGCTACACCTTC.

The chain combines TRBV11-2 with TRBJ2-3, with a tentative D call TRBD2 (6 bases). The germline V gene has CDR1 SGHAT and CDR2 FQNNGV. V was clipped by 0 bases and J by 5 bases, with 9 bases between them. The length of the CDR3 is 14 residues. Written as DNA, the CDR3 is TGTGCCAGCAGCTTAGATCTGGGGGGAGATACGCAGTATTTT. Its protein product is CASSLDLGGDTQYF.

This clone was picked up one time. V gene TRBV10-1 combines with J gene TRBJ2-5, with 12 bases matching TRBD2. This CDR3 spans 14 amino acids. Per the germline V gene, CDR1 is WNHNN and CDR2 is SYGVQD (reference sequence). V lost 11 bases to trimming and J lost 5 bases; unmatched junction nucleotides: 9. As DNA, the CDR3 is TGCGCCGTCACTAGCGGGGGGTCTCGGGAGACCCAGTACTTC. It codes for CAVTSGGSRETQYF.

CDR3 sequence reads: CASRAAGVHNEQFF. CDR3 sequence (DNA): TGCGCCAGCAGAGCAGCGGGGGTCCACAATGAGCAGTTCTTC. The chain combines TRBV5-1 with TRBJ2-1; 8 nucleotides align to TRBD2. Germline CDR1 and CDR2: SGHRS and YFSETQ. This CDR3 spans 14 amino acids. The trim removed 5 bases at V and 5 bases at J, leaving 6 bases unmatched.

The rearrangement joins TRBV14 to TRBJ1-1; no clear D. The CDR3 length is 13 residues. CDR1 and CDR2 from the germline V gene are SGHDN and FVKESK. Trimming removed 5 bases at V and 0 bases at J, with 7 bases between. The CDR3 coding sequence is TGTGCCAGCAGCATGGCAGTGAACACTGAAGCTTTCTTT. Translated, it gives CASSMAVNTEAFF.

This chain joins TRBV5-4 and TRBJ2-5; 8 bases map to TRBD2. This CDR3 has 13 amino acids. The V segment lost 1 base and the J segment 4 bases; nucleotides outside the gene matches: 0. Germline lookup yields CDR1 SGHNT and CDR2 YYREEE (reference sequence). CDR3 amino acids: CASSLRGGETQYF. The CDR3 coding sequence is TGTGCCAGCAGCTTGCGGGGGGGAGAGACCCAGTACTTC.

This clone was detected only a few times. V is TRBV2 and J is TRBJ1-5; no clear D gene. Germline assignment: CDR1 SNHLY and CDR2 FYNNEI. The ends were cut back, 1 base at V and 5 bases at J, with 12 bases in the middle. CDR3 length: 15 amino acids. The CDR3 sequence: CASSEVGRYYQPQHF. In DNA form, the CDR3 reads TGTGCCAGCAGTGAAGTAGGCAGGTATTATCAGCCCCAGCATTTT.

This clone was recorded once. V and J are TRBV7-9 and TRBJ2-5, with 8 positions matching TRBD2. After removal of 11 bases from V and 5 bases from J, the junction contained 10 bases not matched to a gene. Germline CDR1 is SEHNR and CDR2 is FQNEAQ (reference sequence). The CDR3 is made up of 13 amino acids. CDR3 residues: CASQGAGVETQYF. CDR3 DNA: TGTGCCTCCCAAGGAGCGGGAGTGGAGACCCAGTACTTC.